This paragraph reports one T cell receptor (beta chain). What it binds is not known. The data derive from a study of cytomegalovirus exposure and HLA in healthy donors. Notes on the study in general: The finding came from a later analysis; first-cohort TCR clusters tended to co-occur in the roughly 120 validation repertoires. Cytomegalovirus-associated status was assigned to 164 TCR beta chains. Many donors carried some public TCRs, although rarity characterized most TCR sequences.

Sequenced by immunoSEQ multiplex PCR; TCRdb stores in-frame clones only, minus some. The repertoire consists of hundreds of thousands of clones, with 85% to 90% occurring once and the leading ten covering around 0.9%. The donors formed part of the approximately 120-subject validation cohort, distinct from the roughly 630-subject first cohort. V lost 4 bases to trimming and J lost 3 bases, with 15 bases between them. Germline assignment: CDR1 MNHEY and CDR2 SMNVEV (reference sequence). The CDR3 runs 15 residues. The source of this sequence is a woman aged 18 to 35 in good health and CMV-seronegative. Source material: PBMCs. The J gene is TRBJ1-1, the V gene TRBV27, with no clear D. The CDR3 reads CASSWGAGGHTEAFF. The CDR3, as DNA: TGTGCCAGCAGTTGGGGAGCGGGCGGTCACACTGAAGCTTTCTTT.